These T cell receptor beta chains were read from a single sample in a study of blood T cell repertoires in COVID-19. Clones were read by immunoSEQ multiplex PCR, and TCRdb kept only the in-frame ones, dropping some. Of under 300,000 clones in the sample, approximately 90% were seen once. The sample consisted of peripheral blood. These receptors were taken from a man aged 60-69 years who had recovered from COVID-19. CDR3s include the opening cysteine and the closing phenylalanine or tryptophan. Each record gives: CDR3 length, J gene, V gene, clone size, CDR3 protein. The listing skips clone size in some rows; elsewhere it reads once, few, many or a size class.

len: 16; j_gene: TRBJ2-3; v_gene: TRBV7-2; abundance: .; CDR3aa: CASSAHRGQVTDTQYF
len: 13; j_gene: TRBJ1-6; v_gene: TRBV6-5; abundance: once; CDR3aa: CATNRERESPLHF
len: 14; j_gene: TRBJ1-5; v_gene: TRBV30; abundance: .; CDR3aa: CAWSSIEANQPQHF
len: 16; j_gene: TRBJ2-3; v_gene: TRBV7-2; abundance: .; CDR3aa: CASSSPLAGGTDTQYF
len: 16; j_gene: TRBJ2-5; v_gene: TRBV5-6; abundance: .; CDR3aa: CASSYSAGDPLETQYF
len: 14; j_gene: TRBJ2-3; v_gene: TRBV11-3; abundance: .; CDR3aa: CASSLGLVGDTQYF
len: 15; j_gene: TRBJ2-1; v_gene: TRBV9; abundance: once; CDR3aa: CASSAGGATYNEQFF
len: 15; j_gene: TRBJ2-5; v_gene: TRBV5-1; abundance: .; CDR3aa: CASTTIGGIQETQYF
len: 13; j_gene: TRBJ1-1; v_gene: TRBV7-2; abundance: few; CDR3aa: CASRLGVNTEAFF
len: 13; j_gene: TRBJ2-5; v_gene: TRBV7-7; abundance: .; CDR3aa: CASSLVRQETQYF
len: 13; j_gene: TRBJ2-3; v_gene: TRBV7-8; abundance: .; CDR3aa: CASSLRFRDSLVF
len: 16; j_gene: TRBJ1-4; v_gene: TRBV4-1; abundance: few; CDR3aa: CASSQDLGAQGEKLFF
len: 15; j_gene: TRBJ1-5; v_gene: TRBV2; abundance: .; CDR3aa: CASTLTGDSNQPQHF
len: 15; j_gene: TRBJ2-3; v_gene: TRBV11-2; abundance: .; CDR3aa: CASSFRTGGRDTQYF
len: 14; j_gene: TRBJ1-2; v_gene: TRBV28; abundance: .; CDR3aa: CASNNRGSDYGYTF
len: 14; j_gene: TRBJ1-2; v_gene: TRBV24-1; abundance: .; CDR3aa: CATSETGQNYGYTF
len: 14; j_gene: TRBJ2-1; v_gene: TRBV2; abundance: .; CDR3aa: CASRYGQGANEQFF
len: 13; j_gene: TRBJ1-2; v_gene: TRBV20-1; abundance: .; CDR3aa: CSASGEVDYGYTF
len: 13; j_gene: TRBJ1-5; v_gene: TRBV18; abundance: .; CDR3aa: CASSPDPVQPQHF
len: 16; j_gene: TRBJ2-3; v_gene: TRBV7-9; abundance: .; CDR3aa: CASSLRVPGGMDTQYF
len: 15; j_gene: TRBJ2-3; v_gene: TRBV7-8; abundance: .; CDR3aa: CASSLRGGRLDTQYF
len: 17; j_gene: TRBJ1-4; v_gene: TRBV24-1; abundance: .; CDR3aa: CATSDSGRGLTNEKLFF
len: 18; j_gene: TRBJ2-3; v_gene: TRBV5-6; abundance: .; CDR3aa: CASSLDLAGGHFIDTQYF
len: 16; j_gene: TRBJ2-1; v_gene: TRBV11-2; abundance: .; CDR3aa: CASRPDLAGGQAEQFF